These T cell receptor beta chains were read from a single sample in a study of technical replicates of blood from a few donors. TCRdb keeps only in-frame clones here, not all; method: immunoSEQ multiplex PCR. The sample has under 85,000 clones; 97% are singletons. Material for sequencing was T cells isolated from PBMCs. All receptors derive from a human donor in good health. The CDR3 runs from the conserved cysteine through the conserved F or W. A D gene is named only where the DNA matches it firmly. The size entry is marked missing in some rows and otherwise reads once, few, many or a size class.

TRBJ2-1 NA NA TRBV7-8 TGTGCCAGCAGCTCTACGACCAGCCGGGGAAATGAGCAGTTCTTC CASSSTTSRGNEQFF
TRBJ2-5 NA TRBD2 TRBV2 TGTGCCAGCAGTGAATCTCGTAGCGGGGGGGCGGAGACCCAGTACTTC CASSESRSGGAETQYF
TRBJ2-5 NA NA TRBV7-6 TGTGCCAGCAGCTTGGAGGGAAACCAAGAGACCCAGTACTTC CASSLEGNQETQYF
TRBJ2-1 NA TRBD2 TRBV25-1 TGTGCCAGCAGTTTTTCAGCGGGGCCTTCCTACAATGAGCAGTTCTTC CASSFSAGPSYNEQFF
TRBJ2-1 NA TRBD1 TRBV11-2 TGTGCCAGCAGCTCCCGCAGAGGGACAGGGCTACACAATGAGCAGTTCTTC CASSSRRGTGLHNEQFF
TRBJ2-7 NA TRBD1 TRBV6-1 TGTGCCAACGGTAGGGGGCTTTCCTACGAGCAGTACTTC CANGRGLSYEQYF
TRBJ1-2 NA NA TRBV4-1 TGCGCCAGCAGCCAAGACGAGGGCAGGCCGTACCTCTTCTATGGCTACACCTTC CASSQDEGRPYLFYGYTF
TRBJ2-5 NA NA TRBV7-9 TGTGCCAGCAGCTTCGCGTTCCGAGAGACCCAGTACTTC CASSFAFRETQYF
TRBJ2-7 NA NA TRBV18 TGTGCCAGCTCCTCTTTCTACGAGCAGTACTTC CASSSFYEQYF
TRBJ2-1 NA TRBD1 TRBV6-5 TGTGCCAGCAGTTCAAGCCCGGGACAGCTCTACAATGAGCAGTTCTTC CASSSSPGQLYNEQFF
TRBJ2-3 NA NA TRBV9 TGTGCCAGCAGCGTAGCGGCGGGATCAAGAACAGATACGCAGTATTTT CASSVAAGSRTDTQYF
TRBJ1-1 NA NA TRBV15 TGTGCCACCAAGGGGGGGGGCATAGACCCCCAAGCTTTCTTT CATKGGGIDPQAFF
TRBJ2-7 NA TRBD2 TRBV11-2 TGTGCCAGCAGCTTAGTGGATCCAGCGGGAGACGAGCAGTACTTC CASSLVDPAGDEQYF
TRBJ1-1 NA NA TRBV28 TGTGCCAGCAGTTTTCCCCGTTTAACAGGGAGAATGAACACTGAAGCTTTCTTT CASSFPRLTGRMNTEAFF
TRBJ2-7 NA TRBD1 TRBV9 TGTGCCAGCAGCGTAGGAGGGACAGAGAATTACGAGCAGTACTTC CASSVGGTENYEQYF
TRBJ1-1 NA NA TRBV27 TGTGCCAGCAGTTTATCCGTGGGTCGGAGGAACACTGAAGCTTTCTTT CASSLSVGRRNTEAFF
TRBJ2-6 NA NA TRBV5-1 TGCGCCAGCAGCGCCCCACCTGGACAGAGCGCTGGGGCCAACGTCCTGACTTTC CASSAPPGQSAGANVLTF
TRBJ2-1 NA NA TRBV6-4 TGTGCCAGCAGTGAAGGGGGGGAAGGATGGGACAATGAGCAGTTCTTC CASSEGGEGWDNEQFF
TRBJ1-4 NA TRBD1 TRBV10-2 TGCGCCAGCAGTGAATTGGCAGGGGGTTATGCAACTAATGAAAAACTGTTTTTT CASSELAGGYATNEKLFF
TRBJ2-5 NA TRBD1 TRBV6-1 TGTGCCAGCAGTGAACTGGGACAGGGCAAAGAGACCCAGTACTTC CASSELGQGKETQYF
TRBJ2-7 few TRBD2 TRBV4-1 TGCGCCAGCAGCCAAGATCGGGGCCTGAAGCGGGAGCCTCCCTACGAGCAGTACTTC CASSQDRGLKREPPYEQYF
TRBJ1-2 NA NA TRBV19 TGTGCCAGTAGGGGAGTTCAGGCGGAGAGCTATGGCTACACCTTC CASRGVQAESYGYTF
TRBJ2-3 once NA TRBV5-8 TGTGCCAGCAGCTTGGTAAAAGGGGCTGGTCCAGATACGCAGTATTTT CASSLVKGAGPDTQYF
TRBJ2-3 NA NA TRBV2 TGTGCCAGCAGTGTGGGCGGGGTTGGCACAGATACGCAGTATTTT CASSVGGVGTDTQYF
TRBJ2-7 NA NA TRBV28 TGTGCCAGCAGTCCAGAGCTAGCGCGTGCCTACGAGCAGTACTTC CASSPELARAYEQYF
TRBJ2-7 NA NA TRBV27 TGTGCCAGCAGTTTAAATCCCCGGGACGAGCAGTACTTC CASSLNPRDEQYF
TRBJ1-3 NA TRBD1 TRBV30 TGTGCCTGGACCCTGACAGGGGTTGGAAACACCATATATTTT CAWTLTGVGNTIYF
TRBJ2-5 NA TRBD2 TRBV5-1 TGCGCCAGCAGCTCCTTAGCGGGAGATCAAGAGACCCAGTACTTC CASSSLAGDQETQYF
TRBJ2-2 NA TRBD1 TRBV6-1 TGTGCCAGCAGTGTTGAGACAGGGTACACCGGGGAGCTGTTTTTT CASSVETGYTGELFF
TRBJ1-6 NA TRBD1 TRBV27 TGTGCCAGCAGGACAGGGCTTAATTCACCCCTCCACTTT CASRTGLNSPLHF
TRBJ2-7 NA TRBD2 TRBV7-2 TGTGCCAGCAGCTGGTCTAGCGGGAGCATCGACGAGCAGTACTTC CASSWSSGSIDEQYF
TRBJ2-7 NA TRBD1 TRBV5-1 TGCGCCAGCAGCCCTGGGGACAGGGGAGCCTACGAGCAGTACTTC CASSPGDRGAYEQYF
TRBJ2-7 NA TRBD2 TRBV19 TGTGCCAGTAGTATCCTAGCGGGAGGATCCCCCTACGAGCAGTACTTC CASSILAGGSPYEQYF
TRBJ2-4 NA NA TRBV4-1 TGCGCCAGCAGCCAATTGTACGAACTAGTAACGAAAAACATTCAGTACTTC CASSQLYELVTKNIQYF
TRBJ1-1 NA NA TRBV5-1 TGCGCCAGCAGCTTGGATCAGGGGAGCACTGAAGCTTTCTTT CASSLDQGSTEAFF
TRBJ2-3 NA NA TRBV2 TGTGCCAGCAGTGAAGTCCAGGCAGATACGCAGTATTTT CASSEVQADTQYF
TRBJ2-7 NA NA TRBV5-6 TGTGCCAGCAGCTTAGAGGCGCAGGACATATTCTACGAGCAGTACTTC CASSLEAQDIFYEQYF
TRBJ2-7 NA NA TRBV28 TGTGCCAGCGGGCCTTCGGACTACGAGCAGTACTTC CASGPSDYEQYF
TRBJ1-1 NA TRBD1 TRBV7-8 TGTGCCAGCAGCTTAGCACCGAGACAGGGTACTAGGGAAGCTTTCTTT CASSLAPRQGTREAFF
TRBJ1-1 NA TRBD1 TRBV4-1 TGCGCCAGCAGCCGGTATGGGACAGGGAGCACTGAAGCTTTCTTT CASSRYGTGSTEAFF
TRBJ2-7 NA TRBD1 TRBV30 TGTGCCTGGAGTGCTACAGGGGCAATATACGAGCAGTACTTC CAWSATGAIYEQYF
TRBJ2-7 NA NA TRBV4-1 TGCGCCAGCAGCCAAGAACTAGCCCCCTTCTCCTACGAGCAGTACTTC CASSQELAPFSYEQYF
TRBJ1-5 NA NA TRBV9 TGTGCCAGCAGCTTAGGCCCCTATAGCAATCAGCCCCAGCATTTT CASSLGPYSNQPQHF
TRBJ2-1 NA NA TRBV27 TGTGCCAGCAGTTTATTGGGGCCTGCTGGGTACAATGAGCAGTTCTTC CASSLLGPAGYNEQFF
TRBJ2-2 NA TRBD2 TRBV7-9 TGTGCCAGCAGCTTAGAGCGGGAGTCCGGGGAGCTGTTTTTT CASSLERESGELFF
TRBJ2-3 NA NA TRBV11-3 TGTGCCAGCAGCTCCGGGACTCCCACAGATACGCAGTATTTT CASSSGTPTDTQYF
TRBJ2-1 NA TRBD2 TRBV15 TGTGCCACCAGCAAGGCGAGGCTAGCGGCTTACAATGAGCAGTTCTTC CATSKARLAAYNEQFF
TRBJ2-1 NA TRBD2 TRBV19 TGTGCCAGTAAGGGGGTGCGGGAGGTCTACAATGAGCAGTTCTTC CASKGVREVYNEQFF
TRBJ2-1 NA NA TRBV6-5 TGTGCCAGCAGTTATAGGGGGAGAGGACCCGATGAGCAGTTCTTC CASSYRGRGPDEQFF
TRBJ2-3 NA TRBD2 TRBV18 TGTGCCAGCTCAGGTAGCGGGAGCACAGATACGCAGTATTTT CASSGSGSTDTQYF
TRBJ2-1 NA NA TRBV28 TGTGCCAGCAGTTTTTCTGGAGGACAGTTCTTC CASSFSGGQFF
TRBJ2-3 NA TRBD2 TRBV7-2 TGTGCCAGCAGAGTCCTAGCGGGAGTTATAGATACGCAGTATTTT CASRVLAGVIDTQYF
TRBJ2-3 NA NA TRBV20-1 TGCAGTGCGTCAACTAGTTCACCGCAGTATTTT CSASTSSPQYF
TRBJ2-5 NA TRBD2 TRBV10-3 TGTGCCATCAACGGAGGGCGGGAGGGGCAGAAGACCCAGTACTTC CAINGGREGQKTQYF